The 18 T cell receptor beta chains reported below all come from one sample, sequenced in a study of blood T cell repertoires in COVID-19. The repertoire was sequenced with immunoSEQ multiplex PCR; TCRdb's copy has only in-frame clones and lacks some. The sample records around 94,000 clones, 84% being singletons. Sequenced input: peripheral blood. These receptors all come from a man aged 35 to 55 with active or convalescent COVID-19.

The chain couples TRBV30 to TRBJ1-1; 8 positions match TRBD1. Trimming removed 3 bases from V and 4 bases from J; junction bases left unmatched: 4. The germline gives CDR1 GTSNPN, CDR2 SVGIG (reference sequence). This CDR3 is 13 amino acids long. The CDR3 loop is CAWRRQGSTEAFF. In DNA, the CDR3 is TGTGCCTGGAGACGACAGGGGAGCACTGAAGCTTTCTTT.

The rearrangement uses TRBV18 and TRBJ2-7; the match to TRBD2 covers 15 bases. The CDR3 is made up of 19 amino acids. J gave up 3 bases and V 6 bases, and 15 bases lay outside the gene matches. Germline V gene data show CDR1 as KGHSH and CDR2 as LQKENI. CDR3 DNA: TGTGCCAGCTCGCAAACCCCCGGGACTAGCGGGGGGAGAGTCTACGAGCAGTACTTC. It specifies CASSQTPGTSGGRVYEQYF.

V usage is TRBV7-6 and J usage is TRBJ1-6; D remains unclear. This CDR3 spans 15 amino acids. Germline CDR1 is SGHVS and CDR2 is FNYEAQ. Trimming removed 1 base at V and 8 bases at J, with 12 bases between. CDR3 sequence (DNA): TGTGCCAGCAGCTTAGTTTCATTGGTAGATTCACCCCTCCACTTT. It codes for CASSLVSLVDSPLHF.

V is TRBV5-1 and J is TRBJ1-1; 9 bases are a match to TRBD1. Trimming cost V 5 bases and J 4 bases; bases outside gene matches: 6. The CDR3 totals 14 residues. The germline V gene encodes CDR1 SGHRS and CDR2 YFSETQ. This CDR3 reads CASRSGTGSTEAFF. The CDR3 nucleotides read TGCGCCAGCAGATCCGGGACAGGGTCCACTGAAGCTTTCTTT.

V is TRBV7-8 and J is TRBJ2-2; possible D gene TRBD2, 6 bases. Looked up from germline, CDR1 is SGHVS and CDR2 is FQNEAQ. The CDR3 has 16 residues. The V end lost 3 bases, the J end lost 4 bases, and 15 bases lay between the germline ends. CDR3 protein: CASSFERVLFTGELFF. In nucleotides, the CDR3 is TGTGCCAGCAGCTTTGAGCGGGTCCTATTCACCGGGGAGCTGTTTTTT.

Comment on this clone: This same CDR3 is encoded by further DNA sequences in the sample. The chain has TRBV20-1 and TRBJ2-5; no definite D call. V dropped 2 bases and J dropped 5 bases, with 6 bases sitting between them. The CDR3 is made up of 11 amino acids. Germline CDR1 and CDR2: DFQATT and SNEGSKA (reference sequence). In DNA form, the CDR3 reads TGCAGTGCTAGACTGCAGGAGACCCAGTACTTC. Its translation: CSARLQETQYF.

The sample holds one count of this clone. The rearrangement uses TRBV7-3 and TRBJ2-6, with TRBD2 matching 8 bases. In germline, CDR1 is SGHTA, CDR2 FQGTGA. The CDR3 consists of 16 residues. The junction had 6 bases not matched to a gene; V was cut back by 6 bases and J by 2 bases. The CDR3 spells CASSRAGDAGANVLTF. CDR3 in DNA: TGTGCCAGCAGTAGAGCGGGGGATGCTGGGGCCAACGTCCTGACTTTC.

The chain has TRBV27 and TRBJ1-4, with TRBD1 matching over 8 bases. This CDR3 is built from 15 residues. Germline V CDR1 and CDR2: MNHEY, SMNVEV (reference sequence). Trimming cost V 0 bases and J 7 bases; bases outside gene matches: 4. In DNA form, the CDR3 reads TGTGCCAGCAGTTTATCGTCAGGGGGCAGTGAAAAACTGTTTTTT. This encodes CASSLSSGGSEKLFF.

The V call is TRBV5-1, the J call TRBJ1-4; D is ambiguous. In germline, CDR1 is SGHRS, CDR2 YFSETQ. There are 14 residues in the CDR3. V lost 5 bases and J lost 0, with 8 bases in between. In DNA, the CDR3 is TGCGCCAGCAGTCTACAGTCAACTAATGAAAAACTGTTTTTT. Amino acid sequence: CASSLQSTNEKLFF.

J is TRBJ2-5 and V is TRBV15; 9 bases are shared with TRBD1. In germline, CDR1 is LNHNV, CDR2 YYDKDF (reference sequence). V trimming: 0 bases; J trimming: 7 bases; junction bases outside the gene matches: 6. The CDR3 consists of 15 residues. The CDR3 sequence: CATSREGGQGGTQYF. CDR3 sequence (DNA): TGTGCCACCAGCAGAGAGGGGGGACAGGGAGGGACCCAGTACTTC.

The rearrangement joins TRBV19 to TRBJ1-1; TRBD1 matches 8 bases. J lost 6 bases, V lost 10 bases, and 7 bases had no gene match. CDR3 size: 12 residues. CDR1 and CDR2 (germline): LNHDA, SQIVND (reference sequence). The CDR3 DNA reads as TGTGCCACCGCCCGCAGGGGGCCTGAAGCTTTCTTT. Protein sequence: CATARRGPEAFF.

The chain joins TRBV27 to TRBJ2-7; 13 bases align to TRBD2. The CDR3 loop spans 14 amino acids. CDR1 is MNHEY, CDR2 SMNVEV, per germline (reference sequence). Trimming cost V 11 bases and J 7 bases; bases outside gene matches: 11. The CDR3 bases are TGTGCCCGACGACTAGCGGGGGGAGCGAGAGAGCAGTACTTC. Translation: CARRLAGGAREQYF.

This sequence joins TRBV5-1 and TRBJ1-4; 11 bases line up with TRBD1. This CDR3 is 15 amino acids long. CDR1 is SGHRS and CDR2 is YFSETQ in the germline V gene. The ends lost 3 bases at V and 7 bases at J; junction bases unmatched: 5. CDR3 in amino acids: CASSSNGQGAEKLFF. For the CDR3, the DNA is TGCGCCAGCAGCTCGAATGGACAGGGGGCTGAAAAACTGTTTTTT.

V usage is TRBV4-3 and J usage is TRBJ2-6, with a possible D match to TRBD1 (7 bases). The V gene's germline CDR1 is LGHNA and CDR2 YSLEER. The CDR3 is 18 amino acids. The V and J ends lost 0 bases and 4 bases respectively, with 16 bases between them. The CDR3 bases are TGCGCCAGCAGCCAAGATCCGGCAGGGGGGTCGGGGGCCAACGTCCTGACTTTC. Encoded protein: CASSQDPAGGSGANVLTF.

The chain uses TRBV9 and TRBJ2-5; possible D gene TRBD1, 5 bases. The CDR3 is made up of 14 amino acids. Trimming removed 0 bases from V and 3 bases from J, with 9 bases in between. Germline V gives CDR1 SGDLS, CDR2 YYNGEE. The CDR3 loop is CASSVGIGEETQYF. CDR3 sequence (DNA): TGTGCCAGCAGCGTAGGGATAGGGGAAGAGACCCAGTACTTC.

This chain connects TRBV6-2 or TRBV6-3 to TRBJ1-6; D gene uncertain. The CDR3 sequence is 14 residues long. V was clipped by 2 bases and J by 11 bases, with 13 bases between them. Germline assignment: CDR1 MNHEY and CDR2 SVGEGT. CDR3 region: CASSYNPLDTPLHF. The CDR3 DNA reads as TGTGCCAGCAGTTACAATCCGCTCGACACACCCCTCCACTTT.

The chain is built from TRBV6-5 and TRBJ2-3; D gene ambiguous. CDR1 and CDR2 (germline): MNHEY, SVGAGI. V was clipped by 2 bases and J by 0 bases, with 12 bases between them. The CDR3 contains 16 residues. CDR3 DNA: TGTGCCAGCAGTTACAGGCACTACTCTAGCACAGATACGCAGTATTTT. The encoded protein is CASSYRHYSSTDTQYF.

The DNA of the CDR3 is TGTGCCAGCAGTTATCGGTCGGGGGACACTGAAGCTTTCTTT. Residues: CASSYRSGDTEAFF. The rearrangement links TRBV6-5 to TRBJ1-1; weak D call: TRBD1 (5 bases). The CDR3 is made up of 14 amino acids. The germline CDR1 and CDR2 sequences are MNHEY and SVGAGI. Trimming removed 3 bases from V and 3 bases from J, with 11 bases in between.